The next 18 T cell receptor beta chains were all read from a single sample in a study of blood T cell repertoires in COVID-19. The repertoire was sequenced with immunoSEQ multiplex PCR; TCRdb's copy has only in-frame clones and lacks some. The sample lists 150,000 to 200,000 clones, around four fifths occurring once. Sequencing was carried out using peripheral blood. The source of these receptors is a human donor in a cohort sampled during active COVID-19.

CDR3: CASRGQGTGELFF. The CDR3 nucleotides read TGTGCCAGCAGGGGACAGGGAACCGGGGAGCTGTTTTTT. The chain is built from TRBV12-3 or TRBV12-4 and TRBJ2-2; 9 bases line up with TRBD1. The CDR3 totals 13 residues. J lost 5 bases, V lost 6 bases, and 1 base had no gene match.

V and J are TRBV28 and TRBJ1-4; 10 bases line up with TRBD1. The V gene's germline CDR1 is MDHEN and CDR2 SYDVKM. V lost 7 bases, J lost 3 bases, and 5 bases stayed unmatched. The CDR3 length is 15 residues. CDR3 coding DNA: TGTGCCAGCATCGACAGGGGGCTTGCTAATGAAAAACTGTTTTTT. Translation gives CASIDRGLANEKLFF.

The chain joins TRBV14 to TRBJ2-7; tentatively, D is TRBD1 (5 bases). V gave up 6 bases and J gave up 4 bases, with 13 bases separating them. The CDR3 has 13 residues. CDR1 and CDR2 from the germline V gene are SGHDN and FVKESK. For the CDR3, the DNA is TGTGCCAGCAGTCTATTCCAGGGTTACGAGCAGTACTTC. This translates into CASSLFQGYEQYF.

This clone was seen just once. The chain combines TRBV9 with TRBJ2-5; 8 bases map to TRBD1. CDR3 length: 15 amino acids. Per the germline V gene, CDR1 is SGDLS and CDR2 is YYNGEE. V shed 2 bases and J 5 bases; nucleotides not matched to a gene: 8. The CDR3 DNA sequence: TGTGCCAGCAGCGTGGAGACAGGGGAGACGGAGACCCAGTACTTC. Translation gives CASSVETGETETQYF. The variable domain in full, with the rest retrieved from reference TRBV9 and TRBJ2-5, is DSGVTQTPKHLITATGQRVTLRCSPRSGDLSVYWYQQSLDQGLQFLIQYYNGEERAKGNILERFSAQQFPDLHSELNLSSLELGDSALYFCASSVETGETETQYFGPGTRLLVL.

This chain connects TRBV15 to TRBJ1-1; D unclear. This CDR3 has 15 residues. V lost 1 base to trimming and J lost 6 bases, with 15 bases between them. Germline CDR1 LNHNV, CDR2 YYDKDF (reference sequence). CDR3 nucleotide sequence: TGTGCCACCAGCAGAGCCAGCGGCGGGTACGCTGAAGCTTTCTTT. Translation gives CATSRASGGYAEAFF.

A note on this clone: Other nucleotide sequences from this sample produce the same CDR3. The chain is built from TRBV19 and TRBJ1-6, with a weak D call TRBD1 (5 bases). Germline CDR1 LNHDA, CDR2 SQIVND (reference sequence). The ends were cut back, 3 bases at V and 6 bases at J, with 9 bases in the middle. The CDR3 runs to 14 residues. CDR3 DNA: TGTGCCAGTAGTATGGGGCAGGGTAATTCACCCCTCCACTTT. It yields the protein CASSMGQGNSPLHF.

The V gene is TRBV10-3, the J gene TRBJ1-5, with 8 positions matching TRBD1. This CDR3 is 13 amino acids long. V shed 6 bases, J shed 5 bases, and the junction held 3 bases outside the gene matches. Germline CDR1 and CDR2: ENHRY and SYGVKD. CDR3 region: CAIRQGADQPQHF. CDR3 nucleotides: TGTGCCATCAGGCAGGGGGCAGATCAGCCCCAGCATTTT.

The rearrangement links TRBV5-1 to TRBJ1-1, with D unresolved. Germline V gives CDR1 SGHRS, CDR2 YFSETQ. V was shortened by 4 bases and J by 3 bases, with 4 bases between the two germline ends. The CDR3 contains 11 residues. The CDR3 nucleotides are TGCGCCAGCAGCACTGACACTGAAGCTTTCTTT. Its translation: CASSTDTEAFF.

This chain uses TRBV4-3 with TRBJ2-7, with TRBD1 matching over 7 bases. Trimming removed 1 base from V and 3 bases from J; junction bases left unmatched: 6. This CDR3 spans 15 amino acids. Germline V gene lookup returns CDR1 LGHNA and CDR2 YSLEER. The CDR3 loop is CASSQGDRDIYEQYF. Written as DNA, the CDR3 is TGCGCCAGCAGCCAAGGTGACAGGGACATCTACGAGCAGTACTTC.

The rearrangement joins TRBV6-5 to TRBJ2-7; 7 bases match TRBD1. V lost 6 bases and J lost 6; bases outside the gene matches: 8. CDR1 MNHEY and CDR2 SVGAGI come from the germline V gene. The CDR3 totals 13 residues. CDR3 DNA sequence: TGTGCCAGCAGCCTCGGGTCAGGGGGCGAGCAGTACTTC. It translates to CASSLGSGGEQYF.

The gene calls are TRBV15 and TRBJ2-3, with D possibly matching TRBD1 (6 bases). Per the germline V gene, CDR1 is LNHNV and CDR2 is YYDKDF (reference sequence). The CDR3 runs to 15 residues. V shed 1 base and J shed 0 bases, with 8 bases lying between them. The CDR3 DNA reads as TGTGCCACCAGCAGAGCAGGGGAAAGCACAGATACGCAGTATTTT. Its protein is CATSRAGESTDTQYF.

The chain carries TRBV28 and TRBJ2-7, with 7 bases lining up with TRBD2. Germline trimming cut 2 bases from V and 4 bases from J; bases unmatched to any gene: 11. CDR3 length: 16 residues. CDR1 and CDR2 (germline): MDHEN, SYDVKM. The CDR3 loop reads CASSLVTAGGSYEQYF. CDR3 nucleotides: TGTGCCAGCAGTTTAGTCACGGCGGGCGGGAGTTACGAGCAGTACTTC.

This chain links TRBV11-3 with TRBJ2-2, with D possibly TRBD1 on 6 matching bases. V was pared by 1 base and J by 1 base, with 10 bases between. Per germline, CDR1 SGHNT and CDR2 YENEEA. This CDR3 region has 16 residues. CDR3 nucleotides: TGTGCCAGCAGCTTAGGGACAGACCGGAACACCGGGGAGCTGTTTTTT. Translated, it gives CASSLGTDRNTGELFF.

This chain links TRBV7-2 with TRBJ2-5; 7 bases fit TRBD1. Germline lookup yields CDR1 SGHTA and CDR2 FQGNSA. The junction had 2 bases not matched to a gene; V was cut back by 4 bases and J by 3 bases. The CDR3 is 13 amino acids. This chain's CDR3 is CASSSQGEETQYF. CDR3 nucleotides: TGTGCCAGCAGCTCGCAGGGGGAAGAGACCCAGTACTTC.

This chain connects TRBV7-9 to TRBJ2-7; D remains unclear. V lost 0 bases and J 6 bases, leaving 3 bases between the germline ends. Germline CDR1 SEHNR, CDR2 FQNEAQ (reference sequence). The CDR3 totals 11 residues. CDR3 residues: CASSLAGEQYF. The CDR3 DNA follows: TGTGCCAGCAGCTTAGCCGGCGAGCAGTACTTC.

This clone has more than one count but fewer than ten. The junction does not match germline at one end; this may be a read error. The chain carries TRBV30 and TRBJ1-6; D perhaps matches TRBD1 (5 bases). Germline V gene lookup returns CDR1 GTSNPN and CDR2 SVGIG (reference sequence). The CDR3 totals 11 residues. The CDR3 nucleotides are TGTGCCTGGAGTGCCGGACAAGGGTGGGGCTTT. It translates to CAWSAGQGWGF.

The chain recombines TRBV29-1 with TRBJ1-2; D gene unclear. Germline V gene sequence: CDR1 SQVTM, CDR2 ANQGSEA. This CDR3 spans 11 amino acids. Trimming took 4 bases from V and 8 from J, leaving 11 bases between them. The CDR3 DNA reads as TGCAGCGTTGTTGGGGAGGGAGGCTACACCTTC. Its protein is CSVVGEGGYTF.

The rearrangement uses TRBV9 and TRBJ1-4, with 7 nucleotides matching TRBD1. CDR1 is SGDLS, CDR2 YYNGEE, per germline. Trimming at V came to 4 bases and at J to 8 bases, leaving 8 bases not matched to a gene. This CDR3 has 14 amino acids. The CDR3 nucleotides read TGTGCCAGCAGCCCGACAGGGCTCTACGAAAAACTGTTTTTT. Protein product: CASSPTGLYEKLFF. The full variable domain, with the rest looked up from reference TRBV9 and TRBJ1-4, is DSGVTQTPKHLITATGQRVTLRCSPRSGDLSVYWYQQSLDQGLQFLIQYYNGEERAKGNILERFSAQQFPDLHSELNLSSLELGDSALYFCASSPTGLYEKLFFGSGTQLSVL.